The T cell receptor (beta chain) under discussion was sequenced for a study of T cell changes during pregnancy in multiple sclerosis. This CDR3 comprises 19 residues. The germline V gene encodes CDR1 LGHNA and CDR2 YSLEER. Trimming at V came to 2 bases and at J to 3 bases, leaving 10 bases not matched to a gene. Using immunoSEQ multiplex PCR, the repertoire was profiled, and TCRdb retains in-frame clones only, with some absent. In the table there are 45,000 or so clones, more than 85% of which are singletons. The sequenced sample was CD8+ T cells from peripheral blood mononuclear cells, obtained in the second trimester of pregnancy. This sequence joins TRBV4-3 and TRBJ2-1; 13 bases agree with TRBD2. The TCR was taken from a female donor with multiple sclerosis, enrolled in a pregnancy study. The CDR3 sequence is CASSQMIGLAGDYYNEQFF. CDR3 nucleotides: TGCGCCAGCAGCCAAATGATTGGACTAGCGGGGGACTACTACAATGAGCAGTTCTTC.